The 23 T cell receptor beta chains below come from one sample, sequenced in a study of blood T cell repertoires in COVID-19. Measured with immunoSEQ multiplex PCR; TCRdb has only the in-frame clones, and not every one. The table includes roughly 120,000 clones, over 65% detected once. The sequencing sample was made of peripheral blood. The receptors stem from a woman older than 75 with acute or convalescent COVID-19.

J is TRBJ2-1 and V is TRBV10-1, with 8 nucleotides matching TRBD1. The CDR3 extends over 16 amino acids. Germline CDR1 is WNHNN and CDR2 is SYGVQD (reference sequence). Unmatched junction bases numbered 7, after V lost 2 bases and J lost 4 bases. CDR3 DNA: TGCGCCAGCAGTGAGGGGTTTCGGACAGGGTACAATGAGCAGTTCTTC. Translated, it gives CASSEGFRTGYNEQFF.

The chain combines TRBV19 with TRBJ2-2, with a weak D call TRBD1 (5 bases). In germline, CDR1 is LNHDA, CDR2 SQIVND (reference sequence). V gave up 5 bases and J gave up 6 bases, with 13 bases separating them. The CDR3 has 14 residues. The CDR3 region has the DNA TGTGCCAGTAGTCCTACCTCCAGGGCCGGGGAGCTGTTTTTT. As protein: CASSPTSRAGELFF.

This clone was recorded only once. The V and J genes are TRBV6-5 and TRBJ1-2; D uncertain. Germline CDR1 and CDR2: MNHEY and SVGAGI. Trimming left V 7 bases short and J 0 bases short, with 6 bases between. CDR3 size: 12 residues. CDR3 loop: CASNRPNYGYTF. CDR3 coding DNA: TGTGCCAGCAACAGACCTAACTATGGCTACACCTTC.

Written as DNA, the CDR3 is TGTGCCAGCAGCCAAGACCTAGTCCCCTACAATGAGCAGTTCTTC. Translating it yields CASSQDLVPYNEQFF. The chain recombines TRBV4-2 with TRBJ2-1; unclear D gene. The CDR3 runs to 15 residues. Trimming took 0 bases from V and 2 from J, leaving 8 bases between them. Germline lookup yields CDR1 LGHNA and CDR2 YNFKEQ.

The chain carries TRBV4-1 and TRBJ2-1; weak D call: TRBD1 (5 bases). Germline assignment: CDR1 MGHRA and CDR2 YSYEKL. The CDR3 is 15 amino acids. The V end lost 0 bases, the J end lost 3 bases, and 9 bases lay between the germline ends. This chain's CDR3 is CASSQEVRGYNEQFF. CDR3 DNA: TGCGCCAGCAGCCAAGAGGTTAGGGGCTACAATGAGCAGTTCTTC.

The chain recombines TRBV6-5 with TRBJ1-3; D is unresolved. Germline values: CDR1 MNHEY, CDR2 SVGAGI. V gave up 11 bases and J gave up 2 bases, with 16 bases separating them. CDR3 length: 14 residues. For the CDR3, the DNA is TGTGCCTCACCTAGGGAGGTCCCTGGAAACACCATATATTTT. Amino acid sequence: CASPREVPGNTIYF.

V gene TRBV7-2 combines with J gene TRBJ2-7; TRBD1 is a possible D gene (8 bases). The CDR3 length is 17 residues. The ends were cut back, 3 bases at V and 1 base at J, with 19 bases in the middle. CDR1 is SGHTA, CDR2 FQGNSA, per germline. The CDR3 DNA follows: TGTGCCAGCAGCTTTGGGAGGGGACAGGAGTATTCCTACGAGCAGTACTTC. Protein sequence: CASSFGRGQEYSYEQYF.

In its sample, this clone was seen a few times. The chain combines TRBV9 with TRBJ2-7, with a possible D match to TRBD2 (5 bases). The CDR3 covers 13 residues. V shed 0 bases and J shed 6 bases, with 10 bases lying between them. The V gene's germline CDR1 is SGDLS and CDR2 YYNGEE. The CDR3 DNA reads TGTGCCAGCAGCGTAGTAGGAGGCGGCGAGCAGTACTTC. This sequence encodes CASSVVGGGEQYF.

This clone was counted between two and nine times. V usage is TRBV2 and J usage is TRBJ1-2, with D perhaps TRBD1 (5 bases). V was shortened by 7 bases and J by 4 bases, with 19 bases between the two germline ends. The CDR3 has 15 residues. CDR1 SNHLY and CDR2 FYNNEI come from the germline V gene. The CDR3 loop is CASKGRVFPRYGYTF. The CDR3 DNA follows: TGTGCCAGCAAGGGCAGGGTTTTCCCCCGCTATGGCTACACCTTC.

DNA for the CDR3: TGTGCCTGGAGAAGACAGGGATTGTGGTACGAGCAGTACTTC. Amino acids: CAWRRQGLWYEQYF. The chain uses TRBV30 and TRBJ2-7; 7 bases fit TRBD1. CDR3 size: 14 residues. Trimming took 3 bases from V and 4 from J; bases not matched to a gene: 9. Germline CDR1 GTSNPN, CDR2 SVGIG (reference sequence).

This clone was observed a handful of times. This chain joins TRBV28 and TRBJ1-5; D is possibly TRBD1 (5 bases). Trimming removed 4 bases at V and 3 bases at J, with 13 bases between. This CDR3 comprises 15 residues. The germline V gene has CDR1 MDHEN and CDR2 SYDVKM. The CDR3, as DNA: TGTGCCAGCAGTTCCCCGTTACAGGACAATCAGCCCCAGCATTTT. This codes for CASSSPLQDNQPQHF.

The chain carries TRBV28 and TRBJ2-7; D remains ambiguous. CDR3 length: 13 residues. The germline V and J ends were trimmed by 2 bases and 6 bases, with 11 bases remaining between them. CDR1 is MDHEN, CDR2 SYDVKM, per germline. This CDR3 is CASSLTGRPEQYF. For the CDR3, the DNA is TGTGCCAGCAGTTTAACCGGTCGTCCCGAGCAGTACTTC.

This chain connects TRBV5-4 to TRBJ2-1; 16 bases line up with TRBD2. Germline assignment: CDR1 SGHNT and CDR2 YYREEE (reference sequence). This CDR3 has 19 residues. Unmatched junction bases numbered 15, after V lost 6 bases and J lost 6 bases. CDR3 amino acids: CASKTGLAGGPRTGNEQFF. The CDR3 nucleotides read TGTGCCAGCAAGACGGGACTAGCGGGAGGGCCGAGGACGGGCAATGAGCAGTTCTTC.

The CDR3: CASSTGTGVEKLFF. CDR3 sequence (DNA): TGTGCCAGCAGTACCGGGACAGGGGTAGAAAAACTGTTTTTT. V gene TRBV25-1 combines with J gene TRBJ1-4; 10 bases line up with TRBD1. The CDR3 covers 14 residues. From germline, CDR1 is MGHDK and CDR2 SYGVNS. Trimming at V came to 5 bases and at J to 8 bases, leaving 5 bases not matched to a gene.

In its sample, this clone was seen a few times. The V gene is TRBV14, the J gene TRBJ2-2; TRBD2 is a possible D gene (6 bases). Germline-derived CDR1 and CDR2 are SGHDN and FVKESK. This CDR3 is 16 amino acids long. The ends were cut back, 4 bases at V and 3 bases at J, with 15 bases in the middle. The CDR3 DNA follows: TGTGCCAGCAGCCTCAGGAGGGGTGGGGACACCGGGGAGCTGTTTTTT. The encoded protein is CASSLRRGGDTGELFF.

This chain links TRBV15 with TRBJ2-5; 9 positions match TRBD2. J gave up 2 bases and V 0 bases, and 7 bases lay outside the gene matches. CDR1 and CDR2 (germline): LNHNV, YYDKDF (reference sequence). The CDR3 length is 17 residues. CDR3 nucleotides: TGTGCCACCAGCAGAGATAAGGTAGCGGGGGTACAAGAGACCCAGTACTTC. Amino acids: CATSRDKVAGVQETQYF.

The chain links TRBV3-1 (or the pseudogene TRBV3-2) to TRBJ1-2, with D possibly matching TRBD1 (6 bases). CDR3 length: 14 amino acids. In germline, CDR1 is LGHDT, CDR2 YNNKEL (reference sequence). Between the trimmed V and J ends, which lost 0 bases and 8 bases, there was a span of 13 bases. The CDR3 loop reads CASSQDLQGKGYTF. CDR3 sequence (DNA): TGTGCCAGCAGCCAAGATCTACAGGGTAAGGGCTACACCTTC.

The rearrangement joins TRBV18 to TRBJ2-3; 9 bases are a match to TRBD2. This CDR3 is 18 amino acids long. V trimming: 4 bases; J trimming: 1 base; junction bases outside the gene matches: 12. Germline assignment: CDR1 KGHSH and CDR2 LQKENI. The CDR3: CASSRNSQAGGGTDTQYF. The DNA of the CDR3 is TGTGCCAGCTCACGAAATAGCCAAGCGGGAGGCGGCACAGATACGCAGTATTTT.

CDR3 sequence reads: CSASARVVASETQYF. The CDR3 nucleotides read TGCAGTGCTAGTGCCCGAGTGGTAGCGTCGGAGACCCAGTACTTC. The V call is TRBV20-1, the J call TRBJ2-5; D perhaps matches TRBD2 (5 bases). The V and J ends lost 3 bases and 5 bases respectively, with 19 bases between them. CDR3 size: 15 residues. Germline CDR1 is DFQATT and CDR2 is SNEGSKA (reference sequence).

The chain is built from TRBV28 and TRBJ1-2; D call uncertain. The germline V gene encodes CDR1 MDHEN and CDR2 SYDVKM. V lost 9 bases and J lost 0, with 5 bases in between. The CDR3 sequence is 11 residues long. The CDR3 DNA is TGTGCCAGTCTCGCTAACTATGGCTACACCTTC. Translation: CASLANYGYTF.

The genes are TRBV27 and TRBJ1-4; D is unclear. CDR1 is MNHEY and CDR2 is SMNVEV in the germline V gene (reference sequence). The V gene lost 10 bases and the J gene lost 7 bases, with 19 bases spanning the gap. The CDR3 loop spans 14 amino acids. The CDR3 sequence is CATQKAGRGEKLFF. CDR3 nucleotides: TGTGCCACCCAGAAGGCAGGACGGGGTGAAAAACTGTTTTTT.

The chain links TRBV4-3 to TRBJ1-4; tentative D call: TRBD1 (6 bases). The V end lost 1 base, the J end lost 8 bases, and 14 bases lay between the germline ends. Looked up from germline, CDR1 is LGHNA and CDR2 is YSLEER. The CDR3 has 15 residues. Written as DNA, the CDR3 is TGCGCCAGCAGCCAAGGTGGGGGCAGGGTCGAAAAACTGTTTTTT. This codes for CASSQGGGRVEKLFF.

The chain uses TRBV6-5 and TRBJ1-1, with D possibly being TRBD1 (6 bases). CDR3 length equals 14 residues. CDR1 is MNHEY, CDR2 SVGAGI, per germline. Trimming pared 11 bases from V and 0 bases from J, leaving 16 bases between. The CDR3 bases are TGTGCCGCAGGGCCGGGACATTTGAACACTGAAGCTTTCTTT. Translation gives CAAGPGHLNTEAFF.